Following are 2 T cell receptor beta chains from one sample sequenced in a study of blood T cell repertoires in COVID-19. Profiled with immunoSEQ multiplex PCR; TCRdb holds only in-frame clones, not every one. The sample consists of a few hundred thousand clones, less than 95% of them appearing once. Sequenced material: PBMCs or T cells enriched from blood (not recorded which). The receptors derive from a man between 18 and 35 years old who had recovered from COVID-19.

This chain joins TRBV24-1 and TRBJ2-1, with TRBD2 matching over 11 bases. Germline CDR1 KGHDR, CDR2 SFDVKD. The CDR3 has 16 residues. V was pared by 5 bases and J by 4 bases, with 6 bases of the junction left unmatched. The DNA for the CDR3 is TGTGCCACCAGTGGGGGACTAGCGGATCAATACAATGAGCAGTTCTTC. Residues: CATSGGLADQYNEQFF.

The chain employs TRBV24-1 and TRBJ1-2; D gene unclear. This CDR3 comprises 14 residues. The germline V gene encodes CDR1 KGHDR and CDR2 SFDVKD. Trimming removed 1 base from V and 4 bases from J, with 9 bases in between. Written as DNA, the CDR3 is TGTGCCACCAGTGATTTCTCGGGGATCTATGGCTACACCTTC. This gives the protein CATSDFSGIYGYTF.